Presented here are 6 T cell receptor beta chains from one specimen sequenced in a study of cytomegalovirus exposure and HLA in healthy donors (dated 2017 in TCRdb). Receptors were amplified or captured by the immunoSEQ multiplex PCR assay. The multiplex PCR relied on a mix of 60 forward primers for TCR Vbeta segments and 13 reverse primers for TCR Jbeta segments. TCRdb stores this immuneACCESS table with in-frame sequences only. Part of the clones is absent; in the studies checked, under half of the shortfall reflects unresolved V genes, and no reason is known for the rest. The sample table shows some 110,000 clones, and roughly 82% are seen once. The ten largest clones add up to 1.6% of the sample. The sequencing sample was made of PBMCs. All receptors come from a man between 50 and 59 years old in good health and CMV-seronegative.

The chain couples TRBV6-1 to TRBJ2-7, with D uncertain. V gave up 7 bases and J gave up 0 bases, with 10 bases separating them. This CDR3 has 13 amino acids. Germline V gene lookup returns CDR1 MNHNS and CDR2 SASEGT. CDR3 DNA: TGTGCCAGCAAGGAGTTGAGCTCCTACGAGCAGTACTTC. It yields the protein CASKELSSYEQYF.

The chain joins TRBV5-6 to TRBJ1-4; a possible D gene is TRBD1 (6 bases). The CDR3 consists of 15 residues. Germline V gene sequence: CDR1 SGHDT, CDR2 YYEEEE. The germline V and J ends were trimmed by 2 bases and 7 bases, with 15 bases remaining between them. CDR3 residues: CASSLGQRLFEKLFF. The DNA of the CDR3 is TGTGCCAGCAGCTTAGGACAGCGACTATTTGAAAAACTGTTTTTT.

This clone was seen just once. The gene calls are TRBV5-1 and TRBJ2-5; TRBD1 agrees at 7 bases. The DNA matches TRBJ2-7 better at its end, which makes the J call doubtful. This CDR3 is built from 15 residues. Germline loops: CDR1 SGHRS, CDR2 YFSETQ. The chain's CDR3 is CASSLTRTGPYEQYF. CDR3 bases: TGCGCCAGCAGCTTGACACGGACAGGCCCCTACGAGCAGTACTTC.

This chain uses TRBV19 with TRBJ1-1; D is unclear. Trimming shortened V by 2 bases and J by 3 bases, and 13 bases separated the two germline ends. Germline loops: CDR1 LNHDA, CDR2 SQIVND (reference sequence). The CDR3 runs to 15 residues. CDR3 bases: TGTGCCAGTAGTATAAAGGAGGCAGGAGACACTGAAGCTTTCTTT. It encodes CASSIKEAGDTEAFF.

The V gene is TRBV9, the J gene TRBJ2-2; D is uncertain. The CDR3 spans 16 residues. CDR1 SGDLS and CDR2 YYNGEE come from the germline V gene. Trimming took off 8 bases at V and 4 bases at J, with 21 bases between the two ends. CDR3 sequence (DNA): TGTGCCAGTAGAGTGGGCCAGGTCGCTTCCACCGGGGAGCTGTTTTTT. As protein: CASRVGQVASTGELFF.

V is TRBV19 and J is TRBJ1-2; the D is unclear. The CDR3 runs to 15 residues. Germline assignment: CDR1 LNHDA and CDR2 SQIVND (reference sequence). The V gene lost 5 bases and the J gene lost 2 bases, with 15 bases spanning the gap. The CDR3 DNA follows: TGTGCCAGTAGTCCCAGGCCGACCGACAACTATGGCTACACCTTC. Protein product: CASSPRPTDNYGYTF.